This T cell receptor beta chain appears in the sequencing data of a study of T cells in localized non-small cell lung cancer. TCRdb's copy holds only in-frame clones and misses some; the assay was immunoSEQ multiplex PCR. Here the sample spans fewer than 95,000 clones, approximately 91% being singletons. V was shortened by 4 bases and J by 7 bases, with 8 bases between the two germline ends. Germline-derived CDR1 and CDR2 are MNHNS and SASEGT. The CDR3 is 13 amino acids. Study observations and caveats: Clonality of T cells reached its maximum in uninvolved adjacent lung, surpassing tumor.

This clone has a handful of counts. Its antigen is as yet unknown. The sequences come from PBMCs, collected before any cancer treatment. This chain links TRBV6-1 with TRBJ1-6; D not resolved. The receptor comes from a woman aged 35-70 years with stage II squamous cell lung carcinoma. CDR3 nucleotides: TGTGCCAGCAGTGGACTAGACAATTCACCCCTCCACTTT. Its translation: CASSGLDNSPLHF.